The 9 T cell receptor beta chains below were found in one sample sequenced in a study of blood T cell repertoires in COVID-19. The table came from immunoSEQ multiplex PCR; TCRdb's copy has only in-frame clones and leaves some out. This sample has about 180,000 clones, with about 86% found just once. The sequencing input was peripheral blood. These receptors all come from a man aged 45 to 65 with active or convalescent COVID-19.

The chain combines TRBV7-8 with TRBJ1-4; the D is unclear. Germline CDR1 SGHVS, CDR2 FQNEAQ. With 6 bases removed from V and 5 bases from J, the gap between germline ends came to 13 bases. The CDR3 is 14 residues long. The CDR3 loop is CASSMRTTNEKLFF. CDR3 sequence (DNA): TGTGCCAGCAGTATGCGCACCACGAATGAAAAACTGTTTTTT.

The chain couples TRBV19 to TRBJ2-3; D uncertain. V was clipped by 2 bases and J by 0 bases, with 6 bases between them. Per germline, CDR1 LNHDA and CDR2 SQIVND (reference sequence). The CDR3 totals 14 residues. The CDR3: CASSIRFSTDTQYF. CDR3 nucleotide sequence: TGTGCCAGTAGTATACGGTTTAGCACAGATACGCAGTATTTT. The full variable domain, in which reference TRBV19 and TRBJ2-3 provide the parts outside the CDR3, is DGGITQSPKYLFRKEGQNVTLSCEQNLNHDAMYWYRQDPGQGLRLIYYSQIVNDFQKGDIAEGYSVSREKKESFPLTVTSAQKNPTAFYLCASSIRFSTDTQYFGPGTRLTVL.

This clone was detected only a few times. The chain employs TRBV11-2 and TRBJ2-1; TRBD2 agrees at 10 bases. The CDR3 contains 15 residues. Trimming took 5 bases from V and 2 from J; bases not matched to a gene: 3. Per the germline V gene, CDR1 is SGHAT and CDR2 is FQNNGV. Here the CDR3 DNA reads TGTGCCAGCAGCCCTCTAGCGGGAGCCTACAATGAGCAGTTCTTC. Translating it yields CASSPLAGAYNEQFF.

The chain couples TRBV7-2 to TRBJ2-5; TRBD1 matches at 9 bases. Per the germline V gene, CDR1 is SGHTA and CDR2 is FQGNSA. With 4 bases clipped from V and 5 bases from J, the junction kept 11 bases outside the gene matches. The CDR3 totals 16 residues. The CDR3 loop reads CASSSPGQGLGETQYF. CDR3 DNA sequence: TGTGCCAGCAGCTCTCCGGGACAGGGCCTAGGGGAGACCCAGTACTTC.

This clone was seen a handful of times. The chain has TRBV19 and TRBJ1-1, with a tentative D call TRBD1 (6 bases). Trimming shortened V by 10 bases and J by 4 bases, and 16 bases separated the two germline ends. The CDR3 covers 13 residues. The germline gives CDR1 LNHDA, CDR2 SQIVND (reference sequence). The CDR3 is CAILGGLGTEAFF. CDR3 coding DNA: TGTGCCATCTTAGGGGGTCTAGGCACTGAAGCTTTCTTT.

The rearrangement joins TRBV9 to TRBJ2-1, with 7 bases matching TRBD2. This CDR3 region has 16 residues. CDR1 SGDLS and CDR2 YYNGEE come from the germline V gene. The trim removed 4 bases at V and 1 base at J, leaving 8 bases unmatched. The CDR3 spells CASSPRLAASYNEQFF. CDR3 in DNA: TGTGCCAGCAGCCCAAGGCTAGCGGCATCCTACAATGAGCAGTTCTTC.

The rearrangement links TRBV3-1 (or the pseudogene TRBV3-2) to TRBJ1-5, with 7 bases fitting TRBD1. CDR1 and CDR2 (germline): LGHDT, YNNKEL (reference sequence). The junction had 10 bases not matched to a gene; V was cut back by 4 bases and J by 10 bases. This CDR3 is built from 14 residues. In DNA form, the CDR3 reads TGTGCCAGCAGCCCCAGGGGGATGTCTCATCCCCAGCATTTT. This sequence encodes CASSPRGMSHPQHF.

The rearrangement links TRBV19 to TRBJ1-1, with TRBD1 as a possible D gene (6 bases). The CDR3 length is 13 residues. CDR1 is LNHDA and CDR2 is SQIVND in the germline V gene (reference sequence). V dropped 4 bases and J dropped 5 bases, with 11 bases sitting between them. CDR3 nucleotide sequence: TGTGCCAGTAGTACCTACAGGGAGACTGAAGCTTTCTTT. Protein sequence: CASSTYRETEAFF.

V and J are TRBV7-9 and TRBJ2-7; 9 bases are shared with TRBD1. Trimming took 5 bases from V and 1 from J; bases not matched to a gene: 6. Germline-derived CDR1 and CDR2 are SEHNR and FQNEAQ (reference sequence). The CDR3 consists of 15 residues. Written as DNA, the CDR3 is TGTGCCAGCAGCACACAGGGGGCGGCGTCCTACGAGCAGTACTTC. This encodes CASSTQGAASYEQYF.